The 19 T cell receptor beta chains below come from one sample, sequenced in a study of chemoradiotherapy in HPV16-positive cancers. The method was immunoSEQ multiplex PCR; TCRdb's version includes in-frame clones alone and lacks a portion of them. The sample lists 200 or so clones; roughly 80% were seen once. The sequences come from tumor tissue, collected from a patient who underwent chemoradiotherapy. The receptors derive from a human donor with HPV-associated anogenital cancer.

This clone was recorded only once. The chain carries TRBV2 and TRBJ1-2; D unresolved. The length of the CDR3 is 14 residues. Germline loops: CDR1 SNHLY, CDR2 FYNNEI. V lost 2 bases to trimming and J lost 8 bases, with 15 bases between them. The CDR3 spells CASSESLNLAGYTF. For the CDR3, the DNA is TGTGCCAGCAGTGAATCCCTTAACTTGGCCGGCTACACCTTC.

The V and J genes are TRBV5-6 and TRBJ2-7; 11 bases map to TRBD2. CDR1 SGHDT and CDR2 YYEEEE come from the germline V gene. The CDR3 covers 16 residues. V dropped 0 bases and J dropped 7; count of bases not matched to a gene: 9. In nucleotides, the CDR3 is TGTGCCAGCAGCTTGGATGGTAGCGGGAGGGGAAGAGAGCAGTACGTC. Translation gives CASSLDGSGRGREQYV.

This clone occurred once. The V and J genes are TRBV5-1 and TRBJ2-1; 14 bases agree with TRBD2. Germline CDR1 and CDR2: SGHRS and YFSETQ. The CDR3 extends over 16 amino acids. V shed 4 bases, J shed 4 bases, and the junction held 4 bases outside the gene matches. CDR3 sequence: CASSPGTSGSYNEQFF. For the CDR3, the DNA is TGCGCCAGCAGCCCCGGGACTAGCGGGAGTTACAATGAGCAGTTCTTC.

The rearrangement joins TRBV29-1 to TRBJ1-1; the D gene is possibly TRBD1 (5 bases). CDR1 and CDR2 from the germline V gene are SQVTM and ANQGSEA. The length of the CDR3 is 14 residues. V was shortened by 5 bases and J by 6 bases, with 19 bases between the two germline ends. CDR3 in amino acids: CSVFARGRPPEAFF. Written as DNA, the CDR3 is TGCAGCGTTTTTGCGCGGGGGAGGCCCCCTGAAGCTTTCTTT.

This chain connects TRBV2 to TRBJ2-3; D is possibly TRBD2 (6 bases). The CDR3 sequence is 15 residues long. Germline V lookup: CDR1 SNHLY, CDR2 FYNNEI. The germline V and J ends were trimmed by 4 bases and 6 bases, with 17 bases remaining between them. DNA for the CDR3: TGTGCCAGCAGTGCAATGAGGAGGGGCGACGATACGCAGTATTTT. Its protein product is CASSAMRRGDDTQYF.

The rearrangement joins TRBV5-2 to TRBJ1-2. TRBV5-2 constitutes a pseudogene. This CDR3 has 16 residues. For the CDR3, the DNA is TGTGCCAGCAAGCCTGGAGGAGAGTACGAGACCTATGGCTACACCTTC. Its translation is CASKPGGEYETYGYTF.

V gene TRBV4-1 combines with J gene TRBJ2-5, with unresolved D. The J call may be in error: the DNA end matches TRBJ2-7 better. The germline CDR1 and CDR2 sequences are MGHRA and YSYEKL. The CDR3 extends over 15 amino acids. The DNA of the CDR3 is TGCGCCAGCAGCCAAGACCGACGGTCGTACTACGAGCAGTACTTC. This codes for CASSQDRRSYYEQYF.

The gene calls are TRBV4-1 and TRBJ2-7; D remains unclear. The V end was cut by 0 bases, the J end by 3 bases, with 12 bases between. The CDR3 consists of 15 residues. Germline lookup yields CDR1 MGHRA and CDR2 YSYEKL. CDR3 DNA: TGCGCCAGCAGCCAAGACCGACGGTCGTACTACGAGCAGTACTTC. This codes for CASSQDRRSYYEQYF.

The rearrangement links TRBV30 to TRBJ2-5; TRBD2 might be the D (7 bases). The V end was cut by 2 bases, the J end by 5 bases, with 9 bases between. Looked up from germline, CDR1 is GTSNPN and CDR2 is SVGIG (reference sequence). The CDR3 is 12 amino acids. CDR3 in amino acids: CAWSRGGETQYF. In DNA, the CDR3 is TGTGCCTGGAGTAGGGGGGGGGAGACCCAGTACTTC.

V is TRBV2 and J is TRBJ1-2; no clear D gene. The germline gives CDR1 SNHLY, CDR2 FYNNEI. The CDR3 has 16 residues. Trimming shortened V by 6 bases and J by 4 bases, and 21 bases separated the two germline ends. DNA for the CDR3: TGTGCCAGCAGGGACTCTTTGGCCCTGGGTGGCTATGGCTACACCTTC. Amino acid sequence: CASRDSLALGGYGYTF.

This clone turned up a few times. V and J are TRBV5-1 and TRBJ1-1; 7 positions agree with TRBD1. The CDR3 is 14 residues long. The germline gives CDR1 SGHRS, CDR2 YFSETQ. J was trimmed by 5 bases and V by 0 bases; bases with no gene match: 4. The CDR3 sequence is CASSLGQGHTEAFF. In DNA form, the CDR3 reads TGCGCCAGCAGCTTGGGACAGGGACATACTGAAGCTTTCTTT. Together with reference TRBV5-1 and TRBJ1-1, the CDR3 gives the full variable domain: KAGVTQTPRYLIKTRGQQVTLSCSPISGHRSVSWYQQTPGQGLQFLFEYFSETQRNKGNFPGRFSGRQFSNSRSEMNVSTLELGDSALYLCASSLGQGHTEAFFGQGTRLTVV.

The chain uses TRBV19 and TRBJ2-1; 13 bases are a match to TRBD2. The germline gives CDR1 LNHDA, CDR2 SQIVND (reference sequence). J lost 9 bases, V lost 6 bases, and 8 bases had no gene match. The CDR3 sequence is 15 residues long. CDR3 sequence reads: CASRRTSGSRGEQFF. CDR3 coding DNA: TGTGCCAGTAGGAGGACTAGCGGGAGTCGAGGTGAGCAGTTCTTC.

The chain has TRBV28 and TRBJ2-3; 11 nucleotides align to TRBD2. The ends lost 3 bases at V and 5 bases at J; junction bases unmatched: 1. This CDR3 contains 14 residues. CDR1 is MDHEN and CDR2 is SYDVKM in the germline V gene. CDR3 nucleotides: TGTGCCAGCAGTTTTAGCGGGGGGGGAGATACGCAGTATTTT. Amino acid sequence: CASSFSGGGDTQYF.

Only one count was recorded for this clone. CDR3 DNA: TGTGCCAGCTCACCAGACACTGAAGCTTTCTTT. This gives the protein CASSPDTEAFF. V usage is TRBV18 and J usage is TRBJ1-1, with D unresolved. Germline V gene sequence: CDR1 KGHSH, CDR2 LQKENI. The CDR3 is 11 amino acids. The V and J ends lost 2 bases and 3 bases respectively, with 1 base between them.

CDR3 DNA: TGTGCCAGCAGTGACGATGCAGAGAAGCCTACGCAGTATTTT. Protein sequence: CASSDDAEKPTQYF. The chain links TRBV6-4 to TRBJ2-3; D unresolved. The V end was cut by 2 bases, the J end by 8 bases, with 14 bases between. The CDR3 length is 14 residues. Per the germline V gene, CDR1 is MRHNA and CDR2 is SNTAGT.

The rearrangement links TRBV7-9 to TRBJ2-3; D perhaps matches TRBD2 (5 bases). Trimming pared 5 bases from V and 1 base from J, leaving 10 bases between. This CDR3 has 14 residues. Germline V gene sequence: CDR1 SEHNR, CDR2 FQNEAQ (reference sequence). CDR3 sequence: CASSEGSGTDTQYF. CDR3 coding DNA: TGTGCCAGCAGCGAGGGATCGGGCACAGATACGCAGTATTTT.

The chain employs TRBV27 and TRBJ1-2; D gene unclear. The CDR3 extends over 14 amino acids. V lost 6 bases and J 3 bases, leaving 14 bases between the germline ends. CDR1 is MNHEY and CDR2 is SMNVEV in the germline V gene (reference sequence). Here the CDR3 DNA reads TGTGCCAGCAGCTCTGACTATTTTGACTATGGCTACACCTTC. Translation gives CASSSDYFDYGYTF.

CDR3 nucleotide sequence: TGTGCCAGCAGCCTACCGGGACTAGCAGGCGATACGCAGTATTTT. This encodes CASSLPGLAGDTQYF. V and J are TRBV5-4 and TRBJ2-3, with 9 bases that match TRBD2. V dropped 4 bases and J dropped 6; count of bases not matched to a gene: 9. The germline CDR1 and CDR2 sequences are SGHNT and YYREEE (reference sequence). This CDR3 is built from 15 residues.

The gene calls are TRBV4-1 and TRBJ2-5; 11 nucleotides line up with TRBD2. Germline CDR1 and CDR2: MGHRA and YSYEKL. J gave up 5 bases and V 0 bases, and 11 bases lay outside the gene matches. There are 18 residues in the CDR3. The CDR3 bases are TGCGCCAGCAGCCAAGAGGCGGGTAGCGGGGGGGCCGGTGAGACCCAGTACTTC. Protein sequence: CASSQEAGSGGAGETQYF.